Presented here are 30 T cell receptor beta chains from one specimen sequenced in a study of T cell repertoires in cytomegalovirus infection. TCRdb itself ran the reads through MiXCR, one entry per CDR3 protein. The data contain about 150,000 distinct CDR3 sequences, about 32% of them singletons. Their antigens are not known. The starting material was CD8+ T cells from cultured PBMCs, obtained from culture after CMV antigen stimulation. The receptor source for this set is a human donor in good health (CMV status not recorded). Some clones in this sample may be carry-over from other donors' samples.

CDR3 amino acids: CSVEDKYNEQFF. The CDR3 DNA reads as TGCAGCGTTGAAGATAAGTACAATGAGCAGTTCTTC. This chain uses TRBV29-1 with TRBJ2-1; the D is unclear. Per the germline V gene, CDR1 is SQVTM and CDR2 is ANQGSEA. The CDR3 runs to 12 residues. Trimming removed 0 bases at V and 4 bases at J, with 4 bases between.

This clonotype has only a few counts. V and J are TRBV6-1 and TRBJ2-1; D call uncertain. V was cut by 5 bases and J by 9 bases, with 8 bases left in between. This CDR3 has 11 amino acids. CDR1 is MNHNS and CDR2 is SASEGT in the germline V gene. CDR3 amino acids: CASSFLSEQFF. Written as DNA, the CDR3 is TGTGCCAGCAGTTTTTTAAGTGAGCAGTTCTTC.

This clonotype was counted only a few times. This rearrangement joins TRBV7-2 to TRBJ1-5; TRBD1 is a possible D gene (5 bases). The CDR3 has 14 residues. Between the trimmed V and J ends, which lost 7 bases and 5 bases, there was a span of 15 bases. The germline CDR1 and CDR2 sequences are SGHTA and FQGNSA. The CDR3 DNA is TGTGCCAGCACTTCCATCGCAGGGTATCAGCCCCAGCATTTT. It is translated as CASTSIAGYQPQHF.

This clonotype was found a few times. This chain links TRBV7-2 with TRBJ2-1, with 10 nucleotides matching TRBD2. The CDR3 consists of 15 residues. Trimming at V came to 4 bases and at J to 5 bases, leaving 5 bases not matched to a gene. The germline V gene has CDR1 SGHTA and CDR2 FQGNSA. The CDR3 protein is CASSSGAGGNNEQFF. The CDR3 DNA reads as TGTGCCAGCAGCTCCGGAGCGGGGGGGAACAATGAGCAGTTCTTC.

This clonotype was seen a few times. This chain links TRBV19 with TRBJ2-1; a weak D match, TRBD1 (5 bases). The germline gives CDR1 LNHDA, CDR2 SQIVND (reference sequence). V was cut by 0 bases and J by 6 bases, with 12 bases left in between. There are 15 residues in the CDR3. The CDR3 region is CASSIDPGNFNEQFF. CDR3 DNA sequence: TGTGCCAGTAGTATAGATCCAGGGAACTTCAATGAGCAGTTCTTC.

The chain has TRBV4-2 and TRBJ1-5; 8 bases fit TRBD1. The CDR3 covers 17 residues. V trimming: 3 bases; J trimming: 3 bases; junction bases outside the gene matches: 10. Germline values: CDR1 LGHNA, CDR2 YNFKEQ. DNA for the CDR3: TGTGCCAGCAGCCAGGAGGGGGGGACAGGCTACAATCAGCCCCAGCATTTT. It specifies CASSQEGGTGYNQPQHF.

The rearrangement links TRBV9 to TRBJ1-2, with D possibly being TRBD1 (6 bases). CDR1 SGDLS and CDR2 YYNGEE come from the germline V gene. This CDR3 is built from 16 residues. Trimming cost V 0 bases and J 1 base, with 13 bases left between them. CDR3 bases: TGTGCCAGCAGCGTAGATTGGACAGACATTAACTATGGCTACACCTTC. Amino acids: CASSVDWTDINYGYTF.

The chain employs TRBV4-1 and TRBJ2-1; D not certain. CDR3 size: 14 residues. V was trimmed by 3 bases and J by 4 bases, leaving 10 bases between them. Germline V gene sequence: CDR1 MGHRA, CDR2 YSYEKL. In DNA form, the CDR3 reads TGCGCCAGCAGCCAGCCGGACGTTTACAATGAGCAGTTCTTC. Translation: CASSQPDVYNEQFF.

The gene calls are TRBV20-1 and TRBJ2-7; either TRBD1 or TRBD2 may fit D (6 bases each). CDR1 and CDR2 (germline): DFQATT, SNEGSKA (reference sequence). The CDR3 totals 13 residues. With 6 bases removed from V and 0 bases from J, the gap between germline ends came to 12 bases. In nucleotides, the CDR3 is TGCAGTGCGGAAGGGGGGAGCTCCTACGAGCAGTACTTC. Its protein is CSAEGGSSYEQYF.

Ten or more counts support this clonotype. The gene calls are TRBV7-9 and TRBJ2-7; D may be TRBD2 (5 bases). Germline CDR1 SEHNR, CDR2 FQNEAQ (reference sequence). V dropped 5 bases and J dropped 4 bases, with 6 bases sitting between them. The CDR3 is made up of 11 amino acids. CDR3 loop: CASSRGYEQYF. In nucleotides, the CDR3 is TGTGCCAGCAGCCGCGGGTACGAGCAGTACTTC.

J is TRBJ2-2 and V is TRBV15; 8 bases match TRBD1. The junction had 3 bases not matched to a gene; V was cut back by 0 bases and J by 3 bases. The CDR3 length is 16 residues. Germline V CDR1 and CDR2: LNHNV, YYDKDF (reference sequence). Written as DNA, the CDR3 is TGTGCCACCAGCAGAGAGGGACAGGAAGACACCGGGGAGCTGTTTTTT. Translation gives CATSREGQEDTGELFF.

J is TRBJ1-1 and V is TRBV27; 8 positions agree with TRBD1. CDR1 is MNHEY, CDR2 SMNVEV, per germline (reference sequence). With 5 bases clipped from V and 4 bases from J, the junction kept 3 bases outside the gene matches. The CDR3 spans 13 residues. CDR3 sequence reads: CASSSRGLTEAFF. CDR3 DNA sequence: TGTGCCAGCAGTAGCAGGGGGCTCACTGAAGCTTTCTTT.

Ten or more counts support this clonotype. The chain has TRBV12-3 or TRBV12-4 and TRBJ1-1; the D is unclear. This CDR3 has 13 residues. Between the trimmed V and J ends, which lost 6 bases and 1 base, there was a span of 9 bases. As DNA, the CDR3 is TGTGCCAGCAGCTCCCCAGGGAACACTGAAGCTTTCTTT. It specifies CASSSPGNTEAFF.

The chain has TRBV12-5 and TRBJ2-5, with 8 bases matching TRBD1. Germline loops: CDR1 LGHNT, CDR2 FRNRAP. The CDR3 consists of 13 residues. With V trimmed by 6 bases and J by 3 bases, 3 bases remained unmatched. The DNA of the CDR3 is TGTGCTAGTGGAAAGGACAGGGAAGAGACCCAGTACTTC. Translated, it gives CASGKDREETQYF. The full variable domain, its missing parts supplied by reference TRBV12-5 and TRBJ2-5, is DARVTQTPRHKVTEMGQEVTMRCQPILGHNTVFWYRQTMMQGLELLAYFRNRAPLDDSGMPKDRFSAEMPDATLATLKIQPSEPRDSAVYFCASGKDREETQYFGPGTRLLVL.

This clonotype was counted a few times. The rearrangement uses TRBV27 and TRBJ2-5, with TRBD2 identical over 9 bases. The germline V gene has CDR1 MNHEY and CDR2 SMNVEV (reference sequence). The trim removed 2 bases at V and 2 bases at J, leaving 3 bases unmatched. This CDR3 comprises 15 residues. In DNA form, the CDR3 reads TGTGCCAGCAGTTTAGGTGCGGGGGGGCAAGAGACCCAGTACTTC. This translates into CASSLGAGGQETQYF.

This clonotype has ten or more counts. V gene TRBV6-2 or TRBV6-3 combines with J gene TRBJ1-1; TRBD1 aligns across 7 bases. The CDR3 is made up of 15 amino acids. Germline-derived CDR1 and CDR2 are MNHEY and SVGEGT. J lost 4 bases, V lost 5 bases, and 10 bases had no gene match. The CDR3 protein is CASSLTPTGRTEAFF. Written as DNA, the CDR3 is TGTGCCAGCAGTCTTACGCCGACAGGGCGCACTGAAGCTTTCTTT.

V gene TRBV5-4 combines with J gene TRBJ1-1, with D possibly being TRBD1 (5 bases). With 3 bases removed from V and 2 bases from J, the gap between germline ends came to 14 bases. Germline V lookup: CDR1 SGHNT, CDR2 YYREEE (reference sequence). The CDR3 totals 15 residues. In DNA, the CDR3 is TGTGCCAGCAGCTCCTCGACAGAATTAAACACTGAAGCTTTCTTT. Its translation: CASSSSTELNTEAFF.

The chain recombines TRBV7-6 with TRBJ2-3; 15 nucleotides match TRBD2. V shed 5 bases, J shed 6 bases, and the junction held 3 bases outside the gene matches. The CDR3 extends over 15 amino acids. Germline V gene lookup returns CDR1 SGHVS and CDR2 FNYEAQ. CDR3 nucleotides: TGTGCCAGCAGCGGGACTAGCGGGGGGTCCGATACGCAGTATTTT. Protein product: CASSGTSGGSDTQYF.

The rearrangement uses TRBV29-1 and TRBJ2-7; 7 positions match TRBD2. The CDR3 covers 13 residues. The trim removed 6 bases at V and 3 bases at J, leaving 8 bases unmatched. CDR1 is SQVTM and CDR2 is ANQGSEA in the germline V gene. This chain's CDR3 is CSVFGRGSYEQYF. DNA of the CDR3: TGCAGCGTATTCGGACGCGGGAGCTACGAGCAGTACTTC.

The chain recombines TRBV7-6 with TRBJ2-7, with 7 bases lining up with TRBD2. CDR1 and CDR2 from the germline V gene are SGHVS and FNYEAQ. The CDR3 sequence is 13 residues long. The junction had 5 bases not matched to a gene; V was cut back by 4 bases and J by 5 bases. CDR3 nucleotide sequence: TGTGCCAGCAGCTACAGACTAGCTGACGAGCAGTACTTC. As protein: CASSYRLADEQYF.

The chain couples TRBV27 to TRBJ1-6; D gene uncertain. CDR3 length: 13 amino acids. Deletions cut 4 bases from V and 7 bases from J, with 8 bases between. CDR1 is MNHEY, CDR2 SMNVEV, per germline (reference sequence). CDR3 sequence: CASSSQLNSPLHF. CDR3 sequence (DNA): TGTGCCAGCAGTTCACAGTTGAATTCACCCCTCCACTTT.

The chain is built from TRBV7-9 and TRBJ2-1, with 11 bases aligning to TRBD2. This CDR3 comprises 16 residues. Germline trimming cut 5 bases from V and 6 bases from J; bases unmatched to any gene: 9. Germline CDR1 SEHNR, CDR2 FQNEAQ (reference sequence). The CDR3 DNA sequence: TGTGCCAGCAGCCCGTCGCTAGCGGGGGGCCCCAATGAGCAGTTCTTC. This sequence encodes CASSPSLAGGPNEQFF.

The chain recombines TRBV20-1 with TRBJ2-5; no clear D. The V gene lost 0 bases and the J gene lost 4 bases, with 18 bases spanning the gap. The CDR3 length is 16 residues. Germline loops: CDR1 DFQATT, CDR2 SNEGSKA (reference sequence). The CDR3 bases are TGCAGTGCTAGAGAAAGTAACGACGTTTTAGCAGAGACCCAGTACTTC. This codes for CSARESNDVLAETQYF.

CDR3 sequence: CASSAQIPGTNYGYTF. The CDR3, as DNA: TGTGCCAGCAGCGCGCAAATCCCCGGGACCAACTATGGCTACACCTTC. This chain links TRBV5-4 with TRBJ1-2; D may be TRBD1 (5 bases). The germline V gene has CDR1 SGHNT and CDR2 YYREEE (reference sequence). The V end was cut by 4 bases, the J end by 2 bases, with 18 bases between. The CDR3 totals 16 residues.

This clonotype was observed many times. The DNA of the CDR3 is TGTGCCAGCAGCTTAAGGTGGGAGGGGCCCTCCCTCGAGACCCAGTACTTC. Translated: CASSLRWEGPSLETQYF. The genes are TRBV7-2 and TRBJ2-5; 7 bases are a match to TRBD2. CDR3 length: 17 residues. The V and J ends lost 2 bases and 5 bases, in that order; junction bases with no gene match: 14. Germline assignment: CDR1 SGHTA and CDR2 FQGNSA.

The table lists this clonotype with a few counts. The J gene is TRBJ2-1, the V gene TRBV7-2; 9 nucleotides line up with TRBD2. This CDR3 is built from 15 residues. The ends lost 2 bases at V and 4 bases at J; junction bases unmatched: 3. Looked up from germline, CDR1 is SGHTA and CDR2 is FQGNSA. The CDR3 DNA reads TGTGCCAGCAGCTTACCAGCGGGGGGATACAATGAGCAGTTCTTC. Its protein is CASSLPAGGYNEQFF.

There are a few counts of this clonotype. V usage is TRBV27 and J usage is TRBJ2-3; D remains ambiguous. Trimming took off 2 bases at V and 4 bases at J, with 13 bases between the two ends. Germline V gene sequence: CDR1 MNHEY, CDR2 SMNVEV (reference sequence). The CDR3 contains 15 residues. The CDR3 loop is CASSLKQVASDTQYF. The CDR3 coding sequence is TGTGCCAGCAGTTTAAAGCAGGTTGCGTCAGATACGCAGTATTTT.

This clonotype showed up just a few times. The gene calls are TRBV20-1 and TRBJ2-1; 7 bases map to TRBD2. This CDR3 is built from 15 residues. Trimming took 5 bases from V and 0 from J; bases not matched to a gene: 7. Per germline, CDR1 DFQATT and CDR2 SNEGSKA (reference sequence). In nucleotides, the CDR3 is TGCAGTGCTGTAAGCGGGGAGGGCTCCTACAATGAGCAGTTCTTC. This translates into CSAVSGEGSYNEQFF.

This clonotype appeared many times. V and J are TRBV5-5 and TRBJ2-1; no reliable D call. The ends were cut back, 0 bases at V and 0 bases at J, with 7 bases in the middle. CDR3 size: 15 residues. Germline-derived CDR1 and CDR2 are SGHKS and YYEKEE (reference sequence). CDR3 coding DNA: TGTGCCAGCAGCTTGGCCGCAGACTCCTACAATGAGCAGTTCTTC. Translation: CASSLAADSYNEQFF.

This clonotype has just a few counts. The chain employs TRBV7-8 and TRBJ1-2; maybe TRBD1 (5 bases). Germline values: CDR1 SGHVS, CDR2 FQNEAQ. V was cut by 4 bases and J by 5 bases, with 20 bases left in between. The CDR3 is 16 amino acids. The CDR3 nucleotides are TGTGCCAGCAGCTCCGGACGGGGGGGTTGGCGATATGGCTACACCTTC. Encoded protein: CASSSGRGGWRYGYTF.